This T cell receptor beta chain was captured by sequencing in a study of T cells after yellow fever vaccination. Study at large: Preparing low-cell-number fractions relied on SMART-Seq v4 Ultra Low Input.

The CDR3 contains 14 residues. V gave up 3 bases and J gave up 9 bases, with 16 bases separating them. Study-level points and caveats: One caveat is that FACS-sorted repertoires could contain abundant clonotypes contaminating from the bulk population. Detected again after the booster were most primary-vaccination clones, at 96% CD4 and roughly 88% CD8.

Template-switching 5'RACE yielded the TCR cDNA; a universal primer site and UMIs were added in the process. TCRdb redid the calling of the 5' RACE reads with MiXCR, one entry per CDR3 protein. The data contain hundreds of thousands of distinct CDR3 sequences, 8.5% to 10% of them singletons. Note on this clonotype: Its antigen is as yet unknown.

The sequenced sample was PBMCs, obtained on the day of the first yellow fever vaccination. This chain uses TRBV5-7 with TRBJ2-1; possible D gene TRBD2, 5 bases. TRBV5-7 is designated an ORF whose function remains uncertain. This TCR was sampled from a man younger than 35 who received the YFV17D yellow fever vaccine. This chain's CDR3 is CASSSNPARGEQFF. For the CDR3, the DNA is TGTGCCAGCAGCTCTAACCCGGCCCGGGGTGAGCAGTTCTTC.